This T cell receptor (beta chain) appears in the sequencing data of a study of cytomegalovirus exposure and HLA in healthy donors. Study background: In an earlier analysis, around 120 million unique TCR beta sequences were found from some 200 million T cells.

PCR employed 60 Vbeta and 13 Jbeta primers. Per the study methods: In a later analysis, some 10 million of 65 million to 90 million unique beta chains occurred in at least two donors. The table came from immunoSEQ multiplex PCR; TCRdb's copy has only in-frame clones and leaves some out. V and J calls and clone size are as listed in that table; D and trimming were resolved from the DNA. The table records about 170,000 clones, 73% of them present only once. This CDR3 region has 12 residues. The junction had 2 bases not matched to a gene; V was cut back by 1 base and J by 5 bases. From germline, CDR1 is GTSNPN and CDR2 SVGIG (reference sequence).

The clonotype was recovered from a woman between 18 and 30 years old in good health and CMV-seropositive. This sequence joins TRBV30 and TRBJ2-7; TRBD1 matches at 7 bases. Sequencing was done on a sample of PBMCs. CDR3 in DNA: TGTGCCTGGAGTGAAACAGGGGACGAGCAGTACTTC. It codes for CAWSETGDEQYF.